The T cell receptor beta chain under discussion was sequenced for a study of blood T cell repertoires in COVID-19 (dated by TCRdb to 2020 to 2021). About the full investigation: Samples covering the acute and convalescent phases of COVID-19 were provided by collaborators in the United States, Italy and Spain. HLA class I and class II types, where available, came from metadata supplied by the sample provider rather than from assay-based typing. The prospective study material was composed of cDNA or gDNA derived from T cells, B-cell-depleted T cells, or PBMCs. Samples came from the ongoing ImmuneRACE study (first 160 participants) plus 1,254 subjects from 6 global collaborators. A de-identified subject ID, COVID-19 status, age in years and sex were almost always included in the sample metadata. Deeply sampled blood TCRbeta repertoires from subjects exposed to, actively infected with, or recovered from COVID-19 were included in the dataset. The repertoires were released in a freely available public database intended as a resource for research on the immune response to SARS-CoV-2. The investigation overall reported the following: How much clinical and demographic metadata was included differed by source and by participant, and the metadata was provided uncurated.

At one collaborating source in Seattle, patients were enrolled during active infection and were followed longitudinally through the course of disease. Whole blood was collected in K2EDTA tubes by collaborating institutions according to the institutions' own protocols. For TCRbeta analysis, collaborator samples were shipped as frozen whole blood, as isolated PBMCs, or as DNA extracted from either sample type. TCRbeta CDR3 regions were amplified from genomic DNA by means of the immunoSEQ Assay, a bias-controlled multiplex PCR. On the authors' methods: Within the assay, amplification of reference gene primers was used to estimate how many nucleated cells each sample contained. To quantify the absolute abundance of each unique TCRbeta CDR3 rearrangement, sequence reads were collapsed and filtered. For each sample, productive Simpson clonality was calculated by taking the square root of Simpson's diversity index across productive rearrangements. As stored in TCRdb, this immuneACCESS dataset retains in-frame rearrangements with V and J assigned. A fraction of the clones does not appear; measured against another copy, unresolved V genes explain less than half of the discrepancy, and the remainder lacks a known reason. That table furnishes V, J and clone size, whereas the DNA furnished D and trimming. Present in this sample are fewer than 100,000 clones, about 82% of which were seen just once. The ten largest clones represent roughly 9.6% of the sample.

The germline V and J ends show losses of 4 bases and 0 bases respectively, and no gene match explains 2 bases of the junction. The CDR3 spans 15 residues, from the cysteine through the phenylalanine. Only the CDR3 DNA is retained, 45 bases long and in frame from the first base. Taken from the germline V gene, the CDR1 and CDR2 loops are SNHLY and FYNNEI. A remark on this clone: This clone's antigen is unknown. No much larger clone is present one base from it, and per-base qualities are unavailable.

The chain is encoded by TRBV2 joined to TRBJ2-3; the junction holds 9 bases that match TRBD2. The specimen sequenced was peripheral blood. The clonotype comes from a man aged 50 to 60 with COVID-19, enrolled during active disease. Here the CDR3 is given as CASSGTSASTDTQYF. The DNA sequence follows: TGTGCCAGCAGTGGGACTAGCGCCAGCACAGATACGCAGTATTTT.